This TCR beta chain is drawn from a study of memory CD4+ T cells and cytomegalovirus serostatus. Study as a whole: Of the healthy Belgian adults, under 10 were CMV seropositive and about 24 seronegative. Findings and caveats of the study: Suggested: most of the CMV-linked TCR signature lies in CD4+ memory cells. Each of roughly 65 CMV-associated TCRbeta sequences occurred in one to five individuals.

Comment on this clone: Antigen specificity is unknown.

Method: immunoSEQ multiplex PCR; TCRdb's copy keeps in-frame clones and lacks some. The sample yields approximately 61,000 clones, 80% seen once. Single viable CD3+CD4+CD8-CD45RO+ cells were sorted as the memory CD4+ T cells. CMV serostatus came from serum IgG against pp150, pp28, p38, p52. The sequencing input was memory CD4+ T cells from blood. The receptor was isolated from an adult in good health and CMV-seronegative. Some clones in this sample may be carry-over from other donors' samples.

CDR3 DNA sequence: TGTGCCAGTACCCCCCTGGACAGCTATGGCTACACCTTC. Protein: CASTPLDSYGYTF. V gene TRBV19 combines with J gene TRBJ1-2; weak D call: TRBD1 (6 bases). CDR1 and CDR2 (germline): LNHDA, SQIVND (reference sequence). With 7 bases removed from V and 4 bases from J, the gap between germline ends came to 13 bases. This CDR3 contains 13 residues.